This T cell receptor (beta chain) is drawn from a study of T cell responses to AZD1222 COVID-19 vaccine. On the study more broadly: Second-dose groups at about 4 or about 12 weeks were pooled.

Worth noting for this clone: Antigen unknown.

The study, taken as a whole, reports: Baseline testing showed seropositivity in only a handful of AZD1222 recipients. Repertoire samples came only from after the peak T cell response.

Between the trimmed V and J ends, which lost 0 bases and 2 bases, there was a span of 9 bases. The CDR3 has 15 amino acids. Germline CDR1 and CDR2: LGHNA and YSLEER. Using immunoSEQ multiplex PCR, the repertoire was profiled, and TCRdb retains in-frame clones only, with some absent. The sample includes approximately 160,000 clones, approximately 90% of them seen just once. V gene TRBV4-3 combines with J gene TRBJ2-3; D not certain. The source of this sequence is an adult in good health. The sample here was peripheral blood, taken on day 0 of AZD1222 vaccination. The DNA for the CDR3 is TGCGCCAGCAGCCAAGATAGCATCATCACAGATACGCAGTATTTT. Translated, it gives CASSQDSIITDTQYF.